The clone carrying this TCR beta chain was observed many times. Its antigen is not identified. These data are taken from a study of early T cells in non-severe SARS-CoV-2 infection. Study overall: Sequencing of unsorted whole blood was done on bulk RNA, leaving chains unpaired.

TCRdb fed the 5' RACE reads into MiXCR, producing one record per CDR3 protein. The data contain more than 45,000 distinct CDR3 sequences, around 6.5% of them singletons. Study-level results: Clonotype matching in VDJdb favored anti-spike CD8 responses and did not capture private and CD4 specificities.

Germline assignment: CDR1 MNHNS and CDR2 SASEGT. The length of the CDR3 is 16 residues. The V gene lost 10 bases and the J gene lost 3 bases, with 25 bases spanning the gap. This TCR derives from an adult who was a healthcare worker with PCR-confirmed SARS-CoV-2 infection or an uninfected control (not recorded which). V gene TRBV6-1 combines with J gene TRBJ2-7; D tentatively fits TRBD1 or TRBD2 (5 bases each). The material was whole blood, obtained at baseline. The CDR3 DNA reads as TGTGCCAACCTAGATGGGACCGTCCCTGTTCTCTACGAGCAGTACTTC. This gives the protein CANLDGTVPVLYEQYF.